The 27 T cell receptor beta chains below come from one sample, sequenced in a study of control samples from healthy donors and cancer patients. The method was immunoSEQ multiplex PCR; TCRdb's version includes in-frame clones alone and lacks a portion of them. Here the sample spans about 92,000 clones, approximately 82% being singletons. Sample: blood. Source of these receptors: a woman aged 60 to 75 in good health.

The chain recombines TRBV5-8 with TRBJ2-3, with D possibly called TRBD1 or TRBD2 (5 bases each). Germline loops: CDR1 SGHTS, CDR2 YDEGEE. This CDR3 is built from 14 residues. V shed 2 bases and J shed 6 bases, with 13 bases lying between them. The CDR3 spells CASSFGGTRDTQYF. As DNA, the CDR3 is TGTGCCAGCAGCTTTGGGGGAACTCGGGATACGCAGTATTTT. The full variable domain, rest sourced from reference TRBV5-8 and TRBJ2-3, is EAGVTQSPTHLIKTRGQQATLRCSPISGHTSVYWYQQALGLGLQFLLWYDEGEERNRGNFPPRFSGRQFPNYSSELNVNALELEDSALYLCASSFGGTRDTQYFGPGTRLTVL.

The chain recombines TRBV6-2 or TRBV6-3 with TRBJ2-4; D is undetermined. The CDR3 loop spans 19 amino acids. Trimming left V 0 bases short and J 0 bases short, with 18 bases between. Germline assignment: CDR1 MNHEY and CDR2 SVGEGT. The CDR3 DNA reads as TGTGCCAGCAGTTACTCGTTTAATCTCTCGGCCGTAGCCAAAAACATTCAGTACTTC. Amino acid sequence: CASSYSFNLSAVAKNIQYF.

The chain combines TRBV3-1 (or the pseudogene TRBV3-2) with TRBJ1-5, with a possible D match to TRBD1 (6 bases). This CDR3 has 16 amino acids. The V end was cut by 0 bases, the J end by 4 bases, with 13 bases between. Germline assignment: CDR1 LGHDT and CDR2 YNNKEL (reference sequence). Written as DNA, the CDR3 is TGTGCCAGCAGCCAAGATAGGGGGGTAGGTAATCAGCCCCAGCATTTT. Translating it yields CASSQDRGVGNQPQHF.

Worth noting for this clone: Other nucleotide sequences in the sample specify the same CDR3. This chain links TRBV7-9 with TRBJ2-1; the D gene is possibly TRBD2 (5 bases). V was pared by 3 bases and J by 5 bases, with 11 bases between. CDR1 SEHNR and CDR2 FQNEAQ come from the germline V gene (reference sequence). The CDR3 totals 14 residues. Here the CDR3 DNA reads TGTGCCAGCAGCTTCGGACTGGCAGACAATGAGCAGTTCTTC. Encoded protein: CASSFGLADNEQFF. Looking up the rest from reference TRBV7-9 and TRBJ2-1 gives the full variable domain: DTGVSQNPRHKITKRGQNVTFRCDPISEHNRLYWYRQTLGQGPEFLTYFQNEAQLEKSRLLSDRFSAERPKGSFSTLEIQRTEQGDSAMYLCASSFGLADNEQFFGPGTRLTVL.

The chain couples TRBV20-1 to TRBJ2-1, with 14 bases identical to TRBD2. CDR3 length: 16 residues. J gave up 5 bases and V 3 bases, and 6 bases lay outside the gene matches. Per germline, CDR1 DFQATT and CDR2 SNEGSKA (reference sequence). The CDR3 is CSASGLGLAGDNEQFF. DNA of the CDR3: TGCAGTGCTAGTGGATTGGGACTAGCGGGAGACAATGAGCAGTTCTTC.

The chain couples TRBV6-1 to TRBJ2-7; 10 nucleotides agree with TRBD1. In germline, CDR1 is MNHNS, CDR2 SASEGT. Losses at the gene ends were 3 bases for V and 2 bases for J; bases not matched to a gene: 13. This CDR3 region has 18 residues. CDR3 in DNA: TGTGCCAGCAGTGATCCATACTACGGGACAGGGGACCCCTACGAGCAGTACTTC. Residues: CASSDPYYGTGDPYEQYF.

This chain uses TRBV4-3 with TRBJ1-2; 7 positions agree with TRBD1. Looked up from germline, CDR1 is LGHNA and CDR2 is YSLEER. Unmatched junction bases numbered 13, after V lost 0 bases and J lost 0 bases. This CDR3 comprises 19 residues. For the CDR3, the DNA is TGCGCCAGCAGCCAAGAGAGCCCCGGGACAGAGGTAGCTAACTATGGCTACACCTTC. This gives the protein CASSQESPGTEVANYGYTF.

The chain joins TRBV29-1 to TRBJ2-5; 7 bases map to TRBD2. The V segment lost 5 bases and the J segment 1 base; nucleotides outside the gene matches: 4. The CDR3 contains 13 residues. Germline V gene sequence: CDR1 SQVTM, CDR2 ANQGSEA. DNA of the CDR3: TGCAGCGTTAAGGGGAGGGTCCAAGAGACCCAGTACTTC. Protein: CSVKGRVQETQYF.

This clone was observed a few times. The rearrangement uses TRBV11-3 and TRBJ2-7; 11 bases align to TRBD2. J lost 3 bases, V lost 4 bases, and 8 bases had no gene match. CDR3 length: 16 amino acids. CDR1 SGHNT and CDR2 YENEEA come from the germline V gene. The CDR3 DNA is TGTGCCAGCAGCTCCCAACTAGCGGGAGTTCTCTACGAGCAGTACTTC. Translation gives CASSSQLAGVLYEQYF.

This clone appeared once. The rearrangement links TRBV12-3 or TRBV12-4 to TRBJ1-6, with D perhaps TRBD1 (6 bases). This CDR3 has 11 amino acids. Trimming cost V 3 bases and J 16 bases, with 10 bases left between them. The CDR3 spells CASSFGTLLHF. CDR3 coding DNA: TGTGCCAGCAGTTTTGGGACACTGCTCCACTTT.

J is TRBJ1-6 and V is TRBV10-2; the D is unclear. Germline assignment: CDR1 WSHSY and CDR2 SAAADI. This CDR3 is 13 amino acids long. The V gene lost 3 bases and the J gene lost 4 bases, with 4 bases spanning the gap. The DNA for the CDR3 is TGCGCCAGCAGTGACCAGTATAATTCACCCCTCCACTTT. It translates to CASSDQYNSPLHF.

In nucleotides, the CDR3 is TGCGCCAGCAGGAAACAAGCTATATTCGCGGTTACTAATGAAAAACTGTTTTTT. Protein sequence: CASRKQAIFAVTNEKLFF. The chain has TRBV4-1 and TRBJ1-4, with unresolved D. Germline values: CDR1 MGHRA, CDR2 YSYEKL. V lost 6 bases and J 2 bases, leaving 22 bases between the germline ends. The CDR3 covers 18 residues.

The table lists this clone with a few counts. The V gene is TRBV6-2 or TRBV6-3, the J gene TRBJ1-2; D ambiguous. Germline CDR1 MNHEY, CDR2 SVGEGT. The CDR3 covers 13 residues. Trimming removed 2 bases from V and 8 bases from J, with 12 bases in between. CDR3: CASSYLVSLGYTF. For the CDR3, the DNA is TGTGCCAGCAGTTACCTTGTCTCCCTAGGCTACACCTTC.

V and J are TRBV5-4 and TRBJ2-1, with 10 bases lining up with TRBD1. This CDR3 has 17 amino acids. V was pared by 4 bases and J by 6 bases, with 13 bases of the junction left unmatched. Looked up from germline, CDR1 is SGHNT and CDR2 is YYREEE (reference sequence). DNA for the CDR3: TGTGCCAGCAGCACCCAGTACCGGGACAGGGGACCCAATGAGCAGTTCTTC. The encoded protein is CASSTQYRDRGPNEQFF.

The V call is TRBV4-1, the J call TRBJ1-4; TRBD1 agrees at 9 bases. J was trimmed by 3 bases and V by 0 bases; bases with no gene match: 8. CDR1 and CDR2 (germline): MGHRA, YSYEKL. The length of the CDR3 is 18 residues. The CDR3 is CASSQDRQGVGSNEKLFF. CDR3 nucleotides: TGCGCCAGCAGCCAAGACCGACAGGGGGTAGGGTCTAATGAAAAACTGTTTTTT.

CDR3 protein: CASNPLDRGMGGYTF. The DNA for the CDR3 is TGTGCCAGCAACCCGCTGGACAGGGGTATGGGTGGCTACACCTTC. The genes are TRBV6-6 and TRBJ1-2; 9 nucleotides line up with TRBD1. The V gene's germline CDR1 is MNHNY and CDR2 SVGAGI (reference sequence). V was pared by 7 bases and J by 7 bases, with 13 bases of the junction left unmatched. This CDR3 is 15 amino acids long.

The chain recombines TRBV29-1 with TRBJ1-4, with D perhaps TRBD1 (6 bases). Germline CDR1 reads SQVTM; CDR2 reads ANQGSEA. V was clipped by 6 bases and J by 7 bases, with 12 bases between them. The CDR3 totals 12 residues. The CDR3 sequence: CSVQQGTEKLFF. CDR3 bases: TGCAGCGTACAGCAGGGGACTGAAAAACTGTTTTTT.

The V call is TRBV19, the J call TRBJ1-1; TRBD1 agrees at 8 bases. J was trimmed by 1 base and V by 3 bases; bases with no gene match: 1. The germline V gene encodes CDR1 LNHDA and CDR2 SQIVND (reference sequence). The CDR3 runs 14 residues. The CDR3 DNA reads TGTGCCAGTAGTATGGGACAGGCGAACACTGAAGCTTTCTTT. Amino acid sequence: CASSMGQANTEAFF. Together with reference TRBV19 and TRBJ1-1, the CDR3 gives the full variable domain: DGGITQSPKYLFRKEGQNVTLSCEQNLNHDAMYWYRQDPGQGLRLIYYSQIVNDFQKGDIAEGYSVSREKKESFPLTVTSAQKNPTAFYLCASSMGQANTEAFFGQGTRLTVV.

CDR3 nucleotides: TGTGCCAGCAGTGGTTACCGCACAGATACGCAGTATTTT. Its protein product is CASSGYRTDTQYF. V gene TRBV28 combines with J gene TRBJ2-3, with D uncertain. Trimming left V 5 bases short and J 1 base short, with 7 bases between. Germline assignment: CDR1 MDHEN and CDR2 SYDVKM. The CDR3 totals 13 residues.

DNA for the CDR3: TGTGCCACCAGCAGGCCGGGACAGGTGAACACTGAAGCTTTCTTT. It codes for CATSRPGQVNTEAFF. This chain uses TRBV15 with TRBJ1-1; 8 nucleotides match TRBD1. Germline CDR1 is LNHNV and CDR2 is YYDKDF (reference sequence). The CDR3 sequence is 15 residues long. V shed 3 bases and J 0 bases; nucleotides not matched to a gene: 3. Together with reference TRBV15 and TRBJ1-1, the CDR3 gives the full variable domain: DAMVIQNPRYQVTQFGKPVTLSCSQTLNHNVMYWYQQKSSQAPKLLFHYYDKDFNNEADTPDNFQSRRPNTSFCFLDIRSPGLGDTAMYLCATSRPGQVNTEAFFGQGTRLTVV.

Only one count was recorded for this clone. V and J are TRBV2 and TRBJ1-2; 9 bases are shared with TRBD1. This CDR3 spans 15 amino acids. Germline CDR1 and CDR2: SNHLY and FYNNEI. J gave up 6 bases and V 4 bases, and 9 bases lay outside the gene matches. This CDR3 reads CASSGEAGQGHGYTF. The CDR3 bases are TGTGCCAGCAGTGGAGAGGCGGGACAGGGACATGGCTACACCTTC.

The rearrangement joins TRBV3-1 (or the pseudogene TRBV3-2) to TRBJ2-7; D not certain. Germline V lookup: CDR1 LGHDT, CDR2 YNNKEL (reference sequence). V gave up 3 bases and J gave up 0 bases, with 9 bases separating them. The CDR3 loop spans 14 amino acids. CDR3 sequence (DNA): TGTGCCAGCAGCCATTCTACCTCCTCCTACGAGCAGTACTTC. The encoded protein is CASSHSTSSYEQYF.

V is TRBV11-3 and J is TRBJ2-7; D possibly uses TRBD1 or TRBD2 (5 bases each). V was clipped by 1 base and J by 6 bases, with 13 bases between them. The germline CDR1 and CDR2 sequences are SGHNT and YENEEA. CDR3 length equals 14 residues. The CDR3 sequence is CASSLGGDIAEQYF. CDR3 in DNA: TGTGCCAGCAGCTTAGGAGGGGATATCGCCGAGCAGTACTTC.

The gene calls are TRBV5-1 and TRBJ1-2; tentatively, D is TRBD1 (6 bases). CDR1 and CDR2 from the germline V gene are SGHRS and YFSETQ. The ends were cut back, 0 bases at V and 11 bases at J, with 23 bases in the middle. There are 16 residues in the CDR3. The CDR3 loop reads CASSLGSTGDQGRYTF. CDR3 nucleotides: TGCGCCAGCAGCTTGGGCTCAACCGGCGATCAGGGGAGGTACACCTTC.

This chain links TRBV27 with TRBJ1-4; unclear D gene. The CDR3 extends over 17 amino acids. Germline CDR1 reads MNHEY; CDR2 reads SMNVEV (reference sequence). The V end lost 5 bases, the J end lost 0 bases, and 16 bases lay between the germline ends. Written as DNA, the CDR3 is TGTGCCAGCAGTCCTTCCTGGACCTTTGCAACTAATGAAAAACTGTTTTTT. Amino acid sequence: CASSPSWTFATNEKLFF.

This clone was recorded a few times. The chain links TRBV28 to TRBJ1-6; no firm D call. The germline V and J ends were trimmed by 6 bases and 3 bases, with 9 bases remaining between them. There are 14 residues in the CDR3. The germline CDR1 and CDR2 sequences are MDHEN and SYDVKM. As DNA, the CDR3 is TGTGCCAGCAGGCCCGCCCTCTATAATTCACCCCTCCACTTT. It codes for CASRPALYNSPLHF.

V is TRBV4-3 and J is TRBJ2-1; D is perhaps TRBD1 or TRBD2 (5 bases each). V shed 0 bases and J shed 7 bases, with 16 bases lying between them. The CDR3 is 16 residues long. Germline CDR1 is LGHNA and CDR2 is YSLEER. CDR3 DNA: TGCGCCAGCAGCCAAGAGGTGGGGCTTGAGGGAAATGAGCAGTTCTTC. Translated: CASSQEVGLEGNEQFF.